Below, 15 T cell receptor beta chains from the same sample are listed, as sequenced in a study of blood T cell repertoires in COVID-19. TCRdb's table, derived via immunoSEQ multiplex PCR, lists solely in-frame clones and lacks some. The table records some 200,000 clones, approximately 83% of them present only once. The sample consisted of PBMCs or T cells enriched from blood (not recorded which). These TCRs come from a woman aged 50 to 60 who had been exposed to COVID-19.

The J gene is TRBJ1-1, the V gene TRBV28, with TRBD1 as a possible D gene (5 bases). V lost 7 bases and J 4 bases, leaving 19 bases between the germline ends. The length of the CDR3 is 15 residues. The germline V gene has CDR1 MDHEN and CDR2 SYDVKM. CDR3 nucleotide sequence: TGTGCCAGCACAAAGAACGATTGGGGGGGCACTGAAGCTTTCTTT. Amino acid sequence: CASTKNDWGGTEAFF. The full variable domain, completed using reference TRBV28 and TRBJ1-1, is DVKVTQSSRYLVKRTGEKVFLECVQDMDHENMFWYRQDPGLGLRLIYFSYDVKMKEKGDIPEGYSVSREKKERFSLILESASTNQTSMYLCASTKNDWGGTEAFFGQGTRLTVV.

The chain couples TRBV19 to TRBJ1-1; 7 positions match TRBD1. Losses at the gene ends were 5 bases for V and 5 bases for J; bases not matched to a gene: 8. CDR1 is LNHDA, CDR2 SQIVND, per germline (reference sequence). CDR3 length equals 14 residues. CDR3 DNA sequence: TGTGCCAGTAGTGCCTACAGGGGTCTGACTGAAGCTTTCTTT. Residues: CASSAYRGLTEAFF.

This chain links TRBV5-6 with TRBJ2-1; 10 nucleotides match TRBD1. Germline assignment: CDR1 SGHDT and CDR2 YYEEEE. CDR3 size: 13 residues. Germline trimming cut 6 bases from V and 8 bases from J; bases unmatched to any gene: 5. CDR3: CASTGTGVHEQFF. The CDR3 DNA is TGTGCCAGCACCGGGACAGGGGTCCATGAGCAGTTCTTC.

The chain joins TRBV5-1 to TRBJ2-1; 8 bases fit TRBD1. CDR1 and CDR2 (germline): SGHRS, YFSETQ. Germline trimming cut 4 bases from V and 6 bases from J; bases unmatched to any gene: 18. This CDR3 has 18 residues. The CDR3 DNA reads TGCGCCAGCAGCCTTATAATGACAGGGGCAGACTTCTCCAATGAGCAGTTCTTC. Residues: CASSLIMTGADFSNEQFF.

The chain has TRBV3-1 (or the pseudogene TRBV3-2) and TRBJ1-1; the D gene is possibly TRBD1 (6 bases). With 4 bases removed from V and 1 base from J, the gap between germline ends came to 19 bases. This CDR3 contains 17 residues. Per the germline V gene, CDR1 is LGHDT and CDR2 is YNNKEL (reference sequence). CDR3 residues: CASSPPTGGGRNTEAFF. CDR3 bases: TGTGCCAGCAGCCCCCCGACGGGAGGGGGGCGGAACACTGAAGCTTTCTTT.

J is TRBJ1-1 and V is TRBV28; no clear D. This CDR3 comprises 11 residues. Looked up from germline, CDR1 is MDHEN and CDR2 is SYDVKM. V was cut by 7 bases and J by 8 bases, with 11 bases left in between. CDR3 residues: CASIITGEAFF. In DNA, the CDR3 is TGTGCCAGCATCATAACGGGGGAAGCTTTCTTT.

The chain is built from TRBV6-2 or TRBV6-3 and TRBJ1-3, with 8 bases that match TRBD1. This CDR3 has 16 amino acids. The germline V gene has CDR1 MNHEY and CDR2 SVGEGT. The V segment lost 2 bases and the J segment 4 bases; nucleotides outside the gene matches: 7. In DNA form, the CDR3 reads TGTGCCAGCAGTTACCGTCAGGGGGCCTCCGGAAACACCATATATTTT. Translating gives CASSYRQGASGNTIYF.

The chain has TRBV15 and TRBJ2-3; D not resolved. The germline V gene has CDR1 LNHNV and CDR2 YYDKDF (reference sequence). The CDR3 consists of 12 residues. Trimming removed 5 bases at V and 0 bases at J, with 3 bases between. CDR3 sequence: CATSHSTDTQYF. In nucleotides, the CDR3 is TGTGCCACCAGCCATAGCACAGATACGCAGTATTTT.

The J gene is TRBJ2-2, the V gene TRBV7-2, with 7 bases that match TRBD1. Germline V gene data show CDR1 as SGHTA and CDR2 as FQGNSA. The V and J ends lost 3 bases and 2 bases, in that order; junction bases with no gene match: 3. This CDR3 is 15 amino acids long. CDR3 amino acids: CASSLTGRNTGELFF. Here the CDR3 DNA reads TGTGCCAGCAGCTTGACAGGGAGAAACACCGGGGAGCTGTTTTTT.

The rearrangement joins TRBV9 to TRBJ2-7; 7 bases are shared with TRBD1. CDR3 length equals 15 residues. The germline V gene encodes CDR1 SGDLS and CDR2 YYNGEE. V was pared by 0 bases and J by 7 bases, with 10 bases of the junction left unmatched. The CDR3 sequence: CASSVGGQVIGEQYF. Here the CDR3 DNA reads TGTGCCAGCAGCGTAGGAGGACAGGTCATTGGGGAGCAGTACTTC.

This clone was counted between two and nine times. The rearrangement uses TRBV5-1 and TRBJ2-1, with D hard to call. V dropped 4 bases and J dropped 8 bases, with 16 bases sitting between them. Germline CDR1 and CDR2: SGHRS and YFSETQ. The length of the CDR3 is 14 residues. The CDR3 region has the DNA TGCGCCAGCAGCCTGAGTGGTAGGAGCGATGAGCAGTTCTTC. It is translated as CASSLSGRSDEQFF.

The chain is built from TRBV23-1 and TRBJ1-1; D is ambiguous. TRBV23-1 is filed as an ORF, its function uncertain. V lost 2 bases, J lost 8 bases, and 9 bases lay in between. The CDR3 spans 12 residues. The CDR3 coding sequence is TGCGCCAGCAGTCAAACAATTGCCGAAGCTTTCTTT. This translates into CASSQTIAEAFF.

V gene TRBV3-1 (or the pseudogene TRBV3-2) combines with J gene TRBJ1-1, with 12 nucleotides matching TRBD1. The CDR3 extends over 16 amino acids. Germline loops: CDR1 LGHDT, CDR2 YNNKEL (reference sequence). The V gene end was trimmed by 4 bases and the J gene end by 0 bases; junction bases not matched to a gene: 3. The CDR3 DNA reads as TGTGCCAGCAGCCCCGGGACAGGGGGCATGAACACTGAAGCTTTCTTT. As protein: CASSPGTGGMNTEAFF.

The chain employs TRBV9 and TRBJ1-1; D remains ambiguous. Germline CDR1 and CDR2: SGDLS and YYNGEE. CDR3 length equals 13 residues. Trimming pared 4 bases from V and 7 bases from J, leaving 14 bases between. CDR3 coding DNA: TGTGCCAGCAGCCCCTCGGGCGGGGTTGAAGCTTTCTTT. This encodes CASSPSGGVEAFF.

J is TRBJ1-2 and V is TRBV19, with TRBD1 identical over 8 bases. The CDR3 loop spans 16 amino acids. V lost 5 bases, J lost 3 bases, and 11 bases stayed unmatched. Germline CDR1 and CDR2: LNHDA and SQIVND (reference sequence). CDR3 DNA sequence: TGTGCCAGTAGTGCCCCCAGGGACAGGTCGGACTATGGCTACACCTTC. It specifies CASSAPRDRSDYGYTF.